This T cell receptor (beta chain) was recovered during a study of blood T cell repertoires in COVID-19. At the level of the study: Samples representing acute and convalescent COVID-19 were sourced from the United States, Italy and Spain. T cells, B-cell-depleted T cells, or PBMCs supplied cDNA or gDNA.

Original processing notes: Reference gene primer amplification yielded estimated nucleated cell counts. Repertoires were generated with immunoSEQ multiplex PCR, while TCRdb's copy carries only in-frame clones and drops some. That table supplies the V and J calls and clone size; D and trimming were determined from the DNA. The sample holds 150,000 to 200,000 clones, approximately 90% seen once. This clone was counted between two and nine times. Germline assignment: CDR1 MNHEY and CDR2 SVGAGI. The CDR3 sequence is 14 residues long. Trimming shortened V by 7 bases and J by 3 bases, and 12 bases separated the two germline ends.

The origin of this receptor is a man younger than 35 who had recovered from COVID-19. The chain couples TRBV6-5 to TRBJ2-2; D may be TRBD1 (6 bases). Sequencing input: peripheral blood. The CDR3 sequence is CASTPRGYTGELFF. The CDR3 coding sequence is TGTGCCAGCACCCCCAGGGGATACACCGGGGAGCTGTTTTTT.